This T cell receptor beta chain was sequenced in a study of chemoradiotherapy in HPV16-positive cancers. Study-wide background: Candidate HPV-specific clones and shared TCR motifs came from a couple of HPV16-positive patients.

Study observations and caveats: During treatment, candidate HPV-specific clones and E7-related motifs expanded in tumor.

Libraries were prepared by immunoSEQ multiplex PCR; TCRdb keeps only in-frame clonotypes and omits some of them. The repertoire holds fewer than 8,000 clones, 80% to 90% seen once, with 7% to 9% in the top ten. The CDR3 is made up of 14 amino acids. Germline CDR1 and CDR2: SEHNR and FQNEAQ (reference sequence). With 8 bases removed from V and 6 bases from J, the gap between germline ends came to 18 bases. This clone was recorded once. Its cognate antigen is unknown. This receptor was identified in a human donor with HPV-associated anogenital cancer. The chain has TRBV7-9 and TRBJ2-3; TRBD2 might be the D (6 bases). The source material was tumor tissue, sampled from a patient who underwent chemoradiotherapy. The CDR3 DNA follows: TGTGCCAGCGAAGGGACTGGGACCTTGGATACGCAGTATTTT. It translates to CASEGTGTLDTQYF.